A single sample gave rise to the 28 T cell receptor beta chains below, sequenced in a study of PD-1 blockade in classical Hodgkin lymphoma. Clones were read by immunoSEQ multiplex PCR, and TCRdb kept only the in-frame ones, dropping some. The sample holds just under 20,000 clones, roughly nine tenths seen once. Sample time point: cycle 4 day 1 (C4D1), after around six weeks of nivolumab. There was relapse after autologous stem cell transplantation in every patient, and there was variation in brentuximab vedotin exposure. The authors enriched CD8+ T cells from thawed PBMCs via magnetic negative selection. The sample consisted of CD8+ T cells from blood, taken before the fourth cycle of nivolumab. Receptors originate from a human donor with classical Hodgkin lymphoma.

This chain joins TRBV28 and TRBJ2-7; D ambiguous. The length of the CDR3 is 17 residues. Looked up from germline, CDR1 is MDHEN and CDR2 is SYDVKM. The V end lost 6 bases, the J end lost 5 bases, and 26 bases lay between the germline ends. In DNA, the CDR3 is TGTGCCAGCAGCCCCTTTCTAGGTGCAGGTTCTATCGACGAGCAGTACTTC. The encoded protein is CASSPFLGAGSIDEQYF.

The V and J genes are TRBV28 and TRBJ2-3; D perhaps matches TRBD2 (6 bases). Germline assignment: CDR1 MDHEN and CDR2 SYDVKM. Trimming stripped 4 bases from V and 4 bases from J, with 18 bases between. The CDR3 runs 16 residues. The CDR3 DNA follows: TGTGCCAGCAGTTCTCCGGAGGGCCGATGGCCAGATACGCAGTATTTT. Translation: CASSSPEGRWPDTQYF.

The CDR3, as DNA: TGTGCCAGTAGTATCCCGGACAGGGGATCTCGGTATGGCTACACCTTC. Translating gives CASSIPDRGSRYGYTF. This sequence joins TRBV19 and TRBJ1-2, with 9 bases aligning to TRBD1. Looked up from germline, CDR1 is LNHDA and CDR2 is SQIVND (reference sequence). This CDR3 region has 16 residues. Germline trimming cut 3 bases from V and 5 bases from J; bases unmatched to any gene: 10.

The chain recombines TRBV7-8 with TRBJ2-7; TRBD2 is a possible D gene (6 bases). V lost 2 bases, J lost 6 bases, and 11 bases lay in between. Germline V gene sequence: CDR1 SGHVS, CDR2 FQNEAQ. The CDR3 length is 13 residues. The CDR3 loop is CASSLFGGGEQYF. In DNA form, the CDR3 reads TGTGCCAGCAGCTTATTTGGGGGAGGCGAGCAGTACTTC.

The chain combines TRBV9 with TRBJ1-3, with D possibly being TRBD1 (5 bases). V lost 4 bases and J 8 bases, leaving 19 bases between the germline ends. The germline gives CDR1 SGDLS, CDR2 YYNGEE. The CDR3 length is 15 residues. The chain's CDR3 is CASSFGGAKADTIYF. Here the CDR3 DNA reads TGTGCCAGCAGCTTCGGGGGAGCGAAAGCGGACACCATATATTTT. Full variable domain (missing parts from reference TRBV9 and TRBJ1-3): DSGVTQTPKHLITATGQRVTLRCSPRSGDLSVYWYQQSLDQGLQFLIQYYNGEERAKGNILERFSAQQFPDLHSELNLSSLELGDSALYFCASSFGGAKADTIYFGEGSWLTVV.

The chain employs TRBV30 and TRBJ2-7; TRBD1 is a possible D gene (6 bases). Trimming cost V 5 bases and J 7 bases, with 15 bases left between them. Germline lookup yields CDR1 GTSNPN and CDR2 SVGIG (reference sequence). There are 12 residues in the CDR3. The CDR3 DNA reads as TGTGCCTGGGAAGCTACAGGGCCGGAGCAGTACTTC. Residues: CAWEATGPEQYF. Together with reference TRBV30 and TRBJ2-7, the CDR3 gives the full variable domain: SQTIHQWPATLVQPVGSPLSLECTVEGTSNPNLYWYRQAAGRGLQLLFYSVGIGQISSEVPQNLSASRPQDRQFILSSKKLLLSDSGFYLCAWEATGPEQYFGPGTRLTVT.

This chain uses TRBV5-4 with TRBJ2-7; D not certain. Germline loops: CDR1 SGHNT, CDR2 YYREEE (reference sequence). The CDR3 runs to 12 residues. V was trimmed by 3 bases and J by 2 bases, leaving 6 bases between them. The CDR3 DNA reads as TGTGCCAGCAGCTCGAGGACCTACGAGCAGTACTTC. Its translation is CASSSRTYEQYF.

This clone was seen a single time. The chain uses TRBV28 and TRBJ2-2; the match to TRBD2 covers 8 bases. Looked up from germline, CDR1 is MDHEN and CDR2 is SYDVKM. Trimming cost V 5 bases and J 7 bases; bases outside gene matches: 24. CDR3 size: 20 residues. CDR3 sequence reads: CASSLRVSSGHVKSGGELFF. The CDR3 DNA follows: TGTGCCAGCAGTCTCCGAGTCTCTAGCGGGCACGTCAAGTCAGGCGGGGAGCTGTTTTTT.

The V and J genes are TRBV6-1 and TRBJ2-4, with 8 bases lining up with TRBD1. Germline V CDR1 and CDR2: MNHNS, SASEGT. The CDR3 covers 13 residues. The V segment lost 6 bases and the J segment 7 bases; nucleotides outside the gene matches: 5. CDR3 in DNA: TGTGCCAGCAGCCAGGACAGGGCCAACATTCAGTACTTC. Translating gives CASSQDRANIQYF.

The rearrangement uses TRBV11-2 and TRBJ2-7, with 10 bases fitting TRBD2. From germline, CDR1 is SGHAT and CDR2 FQNNGV. V gave up 3 bases and J gave up 2 bases; unmatched junction bases: 4. This CDR3 contains 15 residues. The CDR3 DNA sequence: TGTGCCAGCAGCTTCTTAACTAGCGGGGCCTACGAGCAGTACTTC. This codes for CASSFLTSGAYEQYF.

The chain uses TRBV6-5 and TRBJ2-3, with D perhaps matching TRBD1 (5 bases). Germline V gene lookup returns CDR1 MNHEY and CDR2 SVGAGI. The germline V and J ends were trimmed by 2 bases and 4 bases, with 7 bases remaining between them. The CDR3 length is 13 residues. The CDR3 sequence is CASSYGAADTQYF. The DNA of the CDR3 is TGTGCCAGCAGTTACGGGGCTGCAGATACGCAGTATTTT.

V gene TRBV16 combines with J gene TRBJ1-5; TRBD1 might be the D (5 bases). Germline V gene lookup returns CDR1 KGHSY and CDR2 FQNENV. The CDR3 contains 17 residues. V was trimmed by 1 base and J by 2 bases, leaving 15 bases between them. The CDR3 is CASSQLRGPKGNQPQHF. The CDR3 nucleotides read TGTGCCAGCAGCCAATTAAGGGGCCCCAAGGGCAATCAGCCCCAGCATTTT.

The V call is TRBV27, the J call TRBJ2-7; 12 bases agree with TRBD2. Trimming took 5 bases from V and 6 from J; bases not matched to a gene: 8. This CDR3 is 15 amino acids long. Germline V gene lookup returns CDR1 MNHEY and CDR2 SMNVEV (reference sequence). CDR3 loop: CASSATSGSSSEQYF. The CDR3 DNA is TGTGCCAGCAGTGCGACTAGCGGGAGCTCGTCCGAGCAGTACTTC.

This clone was counted between two and nine times. The gene calls are TRBV28 and TRBJ1-1; a weak D match, TRBD1 (5 bases). CDR3 length: 14 amino acids. The V end was cut by 1 base, the J end by 11 bases, with 17 bases between. Germline assignment: CDR1 MDHEN and CDR2 SYDVKM. The CDR3 coding sequence is TGTGCCAGCAGTTTATCCGGGCTTGGGGGAGACGCTTTCTTT. Translation: CASSLSGLGGDAFF.

The chain employs TRBV11-3 and TRBJ2-5; a possible D gene is TRBD2 (6 bases). This CDR3 is built from 15 residues. V dropped 0 bases and J dropped 6 bases, with 14 bases sitting between them. Germline CDR1 and CDR2: SGHNT and YENEEA. DNA of the CDR3: TGTGCCAGCAGCTTAGATTCCGGGGGAAGTAAGACCCAGTACTTC. It translates to CASSLDSGGSKTQYF.

V usage is TRBV10-1 and J usage is TRBJ2-5; maybe TRBD1 (6 bases). Gene TRBJ2-7 matches the end of the DNA better, so the J call may be wrong. This CDR3 has 14 residues. In germline, CDR1 is WNHNN, CDR2 SYGVQD (reference sequence). The CDR3 region has the DNA TGCGCCAGCAGTGAGAAGCAGGGGTTTTACGAGCAGTACTTC. Its translation is CASSEKQGFYEQYF.

This chain connects TRBV5-6 to TRBJ2-7; TRBD2 might be the D (6 bases). Trimming removed 3 bases at V and 4 bases at J, with 14 bases between. Germline CDR1 and CDR2: SGHDT and YYEEEE. The CDR3 covers 14 residues. This CDR3 reads CASSSRDNRYEQYF. Here the CDR3 DNA reads TGTGCCAGCAGCTCGCGGGATAATCGGTACGAGCAGTACTTC.

This clone was detected only once. The J gene is TRBJ2-5, the V gene TRBV4-1; D may be TRBD1 (7 bases). Looked up from germline, CDR1 is MGHRA and CDR2 is YSYEKL. This CDR3 contains 18 residues. With 0 bases removed from V and 1 base from J, the gap between germline ends came to 18 bases. The CDR3 here is CASSQDVGGTAFQETQYF. The CDR3 DNA sequence: TGCGCCAGCAGCCAAGATGTTGGGGGGACAGCCTTCCAAGAGACCCAGTACTTC.

This chain links TRBV29-1 with TRBJ1-2; TRBD1 is a possible D gene (6 bases). There are 17 residues in the CDR3. The germline CDR1 and CDR2 sequences are SQVTM and ANQGSEA. V lost 0 bases and J 4 bases, leaving 21 bases between the germline ends. The CDR3 spells CSVEDLNHRGHSYGYTF. The DNA for the CDR3 is TGCAGCGTTGAAGATCTTAACCATCGGGGGCATAGCTATGGCTACACCTTC.

This rearrangement joins TRBV13 to TRBJ2-1; D may be TRBD1 or TRBD2 (5 bases each). Trimming cost V 1 base and J 9 bases, with 7 bases left between them. This CDR3 region has 12 residues. Germline CDR1 reads PRHDT; CDR2 reads FYEKMQ (reference sequence). The CDR3 sequence is CASSLAGGEQFF. CDR3 DNA sequence: TGTGCCAGCAGCTTAGCTGGGGGTGAGCAGTTCTTC.

The CDR3 spells CASSLAGAIYEQYF. CDR3 DNA: TGTGCCAGCAGTTTAGCGGGAGCCATCTACGAGCAGTACTTC. V and J are TRBV27 and TRBJ2-7; the match to TRBD2 covers 7 bases. The CDR3 loop spans 14 amino acids. Germline V gene sequence: CDR1 MNHEY, CDR2 SMNVEV (reference sequence). V trimming: 2 bases; J trimming: 3 bases; junction bases outside the gene matches: 4.

The rearrangement links TRBV2 to TRBJ2-2; D not certain. CDR1 is SNHLY and CDR2 is FYNNEI in the germline V gene. The V and J ends lost 7 bases and 0 bases respectively, with 12 bases between them. There are 15 residues in the CDR3. This CDR3 reads CASKNPQSNTGELFF. The CDR3 DNA reads TGTGCCAGCAAAAACCCCCAATCGAACACCGGGGAGCTGTTTTTT.

V usage is TRBV7-8 and J usage is TRBJ2-1, with TRBD2 identical over 10 bases. The germline V gene has CDR1 SGHVS and CDR2 FQNEAQ. Trimming removed 2 bases from V and 5 bases from J; junction bases left unmatched: 9. This CDR3 comprises 17 residues. The CDR3 bases are TGTGCCAGCAGCTTACCCGGAGCGGGAGGGCCAAACAATGAGCAGTTCTTC. Translating it yields CASSLPGAGGPNNEQFF.

The chain carries TRBV27 and TRBJ2-1; 11 bases match TRBD2. Germline trimming cut 4 bases from V and 7 bases from J; bases unmatched to any gene: 3. The CDR3 contains 14 residues. Germline V CDR1 and CDR2: MNHEY, SMNVEV (reference sequence). The CDR3 loop is CASSWTSGPNEQFF. Written as DNA, the CDR3 is TGTGCCAGCAGTTGGACTAGCGGGCCGAATGAGCAGTTCTTC.

The genes are TRBV29-1 and TRBJ2-1, with 9 bases identical to TRBD2. The CDR3 length is 14 residues. V shed 1 base and J 4 bases; nucleotides not matched to a gene: 2. Germline V gene lookup returns CDR1 SQVTM and CDR2 ANQGSEA. CDR3 nucleotide sequence: TGCAGCGTTGAAGCTAGCGGGGTATACAATGAGCAGTTCTTC. This gives the protein CSVEASGVYNEQFF.

By its share, this clone is large. J is TRBJ1-1 and V is TRBV2; no definite D call. The CDR3 has 11 amino acids. V was trimmed by 6 bases and J by 5 bases, leaving 7 bases between them. The V gene's germline CDR1 is SNHLY and CDR2 FYNNEI. The CDR3 bases are TGTGCCAGCAGGGAATATACTGAAGCTTTCTTT. Its protein product is CASREYTEAFF.

This clone was counted between two and nine times. The chain has TRBV7-9 and TRBJ2-7; 8 positions match TRBD1. The CDR3 runs to 13 residues. V shed 5 bases, J shed 3 bases, and the junction held 3 bases outside the gene matches. Per germline, CDR1 SEHNR and CDR2 FQNEAQ (reference sequence). Written as DNA, the CDR3 is TGTGCCAGCAGCACGGGACAGGACTACGAGCAGTACTTC. Translated: CASSTGQDYEQYF.

The chain recombines TRBV5-4 with TRBJ1-6, with 8 nucleotides matching TRBD1. This CDR3 has 14 residues. CDR1 and CDR2 from the germline V gene are SGHNT and YYREEE (reference sequence). Trimming cost V 1 base and J 10 bases; bases outside gene matches: 4. This CDR3 is CASSLYDRGSPLHF. Written as DNA, the CDR3 is TGTGCCAGCAGCTTGTACGACAGGGGATCACCCCTCCACTTT.